Below are 21 T cell receptor beta chains sequenced from a single sample in a study of CD8+CD57+ T cells in acquired aplastic anemia. Profiling that covered TCR beta VDJ and CDR3 relied on genomic DNA as its template. TCRdb analysed the reads with MiXCR anew, one entry per CDR3 protein. Of approximately 190,000 distinct CDR3 sequences in the sample, roughly 64% were seen once. What was sequenced was sorted CD4+, CD8+, or CD8+CD57+ T cells (not recorded which) from PBMCs. The receptors were gathered from a human donor with severe aplastic anemia or a healthy control (not recorded which).

This clonotype was counted many times. The rearrangement links TRBV6-4 to TRBJ2-4; 8 bases fit TRBD1. Germline loops: CDR1 MRHNA, CDR2 SNTAGT. Trimming took 5 bases from V and 5 from J; bases not matched to a gene: 5. The CDR3 covers 14 residues. CDR3 amino acids: CASSKDRAENIQYF. CDR3 nucleotides: TGTGCCAGCAGTAAGGACAGGGCAGAAAACATTCAGTACTTC.

In this sample, this clonotype turned up many times. The chain joins TRBV16 to TRBJ1-1; D remains unclear. CDR3 length equals 12 residues. V was shortened by 4 bases and J by 7 bases, with 10 bases between the two germline ends. Germline V CDR1 and CDR2: KGHSY, FQNENV. The CDR3 DNA reads as TGTGCCAGCAGCCCCCAGAGTAATGAAGCTTTCTTT. Translated, it gives CASSPQSNEAFF.

This sequence joins TRBV2 and TRBJ1-1; 8 positions agree with TRBD1. V was pared by 7 bases and J by 4 bases, with 5 bases of the junction left unmatched. The CDR3 consists of 13 residues. Germline CDR1 and CDR2: SNHLY and FYNNEI. CDR3 DNA: TGTGCCAGCACGGACAGGGTTGGCACTGAAGCTTTCTTT. Protein sequence: CASTDRVGTEAFF. The full variable domain, rest sourced from reference TRBV2 and TRBJ1-1, is EPEVTQTPSHQVTQMGQEVILRCVPISNHLYFYWYRQILGQKVEFLVSFYNNEISEKSEIFDDQFSVERPDGSNFTLKIRSTKLEDSAMYFCASTDRVGTEAFFGQGTRLTVV.

This clonotype was seen only once. The chain combines TRBV24-1 with TRBJ1-2, with D possibly TRBD1 on 5 matching bases. The CDR3 sequence is 16 residues long. The V end lost 5 bases, the J end lost 8 bases, and 23 bases lay between the germline ends. CDR1 KGHDR and CDR2 SFDVKD come from the germline V gene. The CDR3 nucleotides read TGTGCCACCAGTGCCGGTCCTTCGACAGTCCTGGACGGCTACACCTTC. Protein product: CATSAGPSTVLDGYTF.

A word on this clonotype: This may stem from a read error, because a much larger clone lies one nucleotide away. V usage is TRBV27 and J usage is TRBJ2-3; D ambiguous. The CDR3 runs to 13 residues. Germline-derived CDR1 and CDR2 are MNHEY and SMNVEV (reference sequence). CDR3 sequence (DNA): TGTGTCAGCAGCACTCCTCCCGCAGATACGCAGTATTTT. Its protein product is CVSSTPPADTQYF.

This chain links TRBV7-9 with TRBJ1-1; D uncertain. The V gene's germline CDR1 is SEHNR and CDR2 FQNEAQ (reference sequence). The CDR3 runs to 13 residues. Between the trimmed V and J ends, which lost 1 base and 8 bases, there was a span of 11 bases. CDR3 coding DNA: TGTGCCAGCAGCTTAGGCGTGGCAAAGGAAGCTTTCTTT. Protein sequence: CASSLGVAKEAFF.

V is TRBV20-1 and J is TRBJ2-1; TRBD1 matches at 8 bases. This CDR3 comprises 15 residues. Germline V gene lookup returns CDR1 DFQATT and CDR2 SNEGSKA (reference sequence). V shed 6 bases and J 7 bases; nucleotides not matched to a gene: 14. The CDR3 spells CSAAQADRGPNEQFF. CDR3 bases: TGCAGTGCCGCCCAGGCCGACAGGGGACCGAATGAGCAGTTCTTC.

The chain links TRBV2 to TRBJ1-6; unclear D gene. The CDR3 has 15 residues. Germline CDR1 reads SNHLY; CDR2 reads FYNNEI. V lost 5 bases and J lost 1, with 9 bases in between. The CDR3 DNA reads TGTGCCAGCAGTATCGGGTCGTCCTATAATTCACCCCTCCACTTT. Translation: CASSIGSSYNSPLHF. Filled out from reference TRBV2 and TRBJ1-6, the complete variable domain reads EPEVTQTPSHQVTQMGQEVILRCVPISNHLYFYWYRQILGQKVEFLVSFYNNEISEKSEIFDDQFSVERPDGSNFTLKIRSTKLEDSAMYFCASSIGSSYNSPLHFGNGTRLTVT.

The V gene is TRBV20-1, the J gene TRBJ2-3; D gene unclear. The CDR3 covers 13 residues. V was shortened by 6 bases and J by 0 bases, with 10 bases between the two germline ends. Per germline, CDR1 DFQATT and CDR2 SNEGSKA (reference sequence). CDR3 sequence reads: CSANVGSTDTQYF. CDR3 bases: TGCAGTGCCAACGTCGGGAGCACAGATACGCAGTATTTT.

This clonotype was counted at least ten times. CDR3 coding DNA: TGTGCCAGCAGCTCGGACAGGGCTAGCTATGGCTACACCTTC. It is translated as CASSSDRASYGYTF. This chain joins TRBV13 and TRBJ1-2, with TRBD1 identical over 8 bases. The CDR3 contains 14 residues. Per the germline V gene, CDR1 is PRHDT and CDR2 is FYEKMQ (reference sequence). J gave up 4 bases and V 4 bases, and 5 bases lay outside the gene matches.

This clonotype was found many times. The J gene is TRBJ1-2, the V gene TRBV4-2; a possible D gene is TRBD1 (5 bases). Germline V gene lookup returns CDR1 LGHNA and CDR2 YNFKEQ. V dropped 1 base and J dropped 5 bases, with 11 bases sitting between them. This CDR3 contains 14 residues. Here the CDR3 DNA reads TGTGCCAGCAGCCAAGCCGGGACCGGTTATGGCTACACCTTC. It yields the protein CASSQAGTGYGYTF.

This clonotype appeared many times. The rearrangement uses TRBV11-2 and TRBJ1-4; D is uncertain. There are 19 residues in the CDR3. The germline V gene has CDR1 SGHAT and CDR2 FQNNGV. Trimming removed 1 base at V and 0 bases at J, with 18 bases between. Here the CDR3 reads CASSLVAAQYTATNEKLFF. CDR3 nucleotide sequence: TGTGCCAGCAGCTTAGTGGCAGCTCAGTATACTGCAACTAATGAAAAACTGTTTTTT.

This clonotype came up many times. The chain has TRBV19 and TRBJ2-7; D is undetermined. V was trimmed by 5 bases and J by 2 bases, leaving 13 bases between them. Germline assignment: CDR1 LNHDA and CDR2 SQIVND (reference sequence). The CDR3 runs 14 residues. CDR3: CASSVSLLPYEQYF. The CDR3 nucleotides read TGTGCCAGTAGTGTATCTCTACTCCCCTACGAGCAGTACTTC.

This chain links TRBV9 with TRBJ2-3; the D is unclear. There are 13 residues in the CDR3. V lost 4 bases, J lost 0 bases, and 6 bases lay in between. Germline V gene lookup returns CDR1 SGDLS and CDR2 YYNGEE. The CDR3 region is CASSPCSTDTQYF. In DNA, the CDR3 is TGTGCCAGCAGCCCCTGTAGCACAGATACGCAGTATTTT. Variable domain in full (rest from reference TRBV9 and TRBJ2-3): DSGVTQTPKHLITATGQRVTLRCSPRSGDLSVYWYQQSLDQGLQFLIQYYNGEERAKGNILERFSAQQFPDLHSELNLSSLELGDSALYFCASSPCSTDTQYFGPGTRLTVL.

This chain joins TRBV2 and TRBJ2-3; 13 bases align to TRBD2. The CDR3 runs to 16 residues. V dropped 5 bases and J dropped 2; count of bases not matched to a gene: 4. The V gene's germline CDR1 is SNHLY and CDR2 FYNNEI. CDR3 DNA: TGTGCCAGCAGTAAGGGACTAGCGGGGAACACAGATACGCAGTATTTT. Residues: CASSKGLAGNTDTQYF.

The chain uses TRBV2 and TRBJ1-5; D unresolved. The CDR3 extends over 13 amino acids. The germline gives CDR1 SNHLY, CDR2 FYNNEI. Trimming cost V 4 bases and J 6 bases, with 10 bases left between them. This CDR3 is CASSVSGGQPQHF. The CDR3 DNA reads as TGTGCCAGCAGTGTCTCTGGAGGTCAGCCCCAGCATTTT.

This clonotype came up once. Here the CDR3 reads CASSQQVPGSPLHF. CDR3 in DNA: TGTGCCAGCAGTCAACAGGTCCCGGGTTCACCCCTCCACTTT. V is TRBV12-3 or TRBV12-4 and J is TRBJ1-6; D is perhaps TRBD1 (5 bases). V was cut by 5 bases and J by 9 bases, with 14 bases left in between. This CDR3 is 14 amino acids long.

This sequence joins TRBV29-1 and TRBJ1-2; D gene uncertain. The CDR3 contains 14 residues. Trimming cost V 3 bases and J 2 bases, with 13 bases left between them. CDR1 SQVTM and CDR2 ANQGSEA come from the germline V gene. The CDR3 nucleotides read TGCAGCGTTGAGCAGACGGTAGCGAACTATGGCTACACCTTC. Translation gives CSVEQTVANYGYTF. The complete variable domain, with remaining parts taken from reference TRBV29-1 and TRBJ1-2, reads SAVISQKPSRDICQRGTSLTIQCQVDSQVTMMFWYRQQPGQSLTLIATANQGSEATYESGFVIDKFPISRPNLTFSTLTVSNMSPEDSSIYLCSVEQTVANYGYTFGSGTRLTVV.

This chain connects TRBV20-1 to TRBJ2-1, with 7 bases identical to TRBD2. J gave up 5 bases and V 3 bases, and 10 bases lay outside the gene matches. The CDR3 covers 15 residues. Germline V gene sequence: CDR1 DFQATT, CDR2 SNEGSKA (reference sequence). CDR3 sequence (DNA): TGCAGTGCTAGTAGTGGCGGGAGCTGGAACAATGAGCAGTTCTTC. Amino acid sequence: CSASSGGSWNNEQFF.

The rearrangement uses TRBV20-1 and TRBJ1-5; D ambiguous. CDR1 and CDR2 from the germline V gene are DFQATT and SNEGSKA (reference sequence). Trimming cost V 0 bases and J 2 bases, with 8 bases left between them. The CDR3 has 14 residues. CDR3 in amino acids: CSARDMQGNQPQHF. In DNA, the CDR3 is TGCAGTGCTAGAGATATGCAGGGCAATCAGCCCCAGCATTTT.

V is TRBV2 and J is TRBJ2-7; a weak D match, TRBD2 (5 bases). CDR1 and CDR2 from the germline V gene are SNHLY and FYNNEI. CDR3 length: 12 amino acids. Trimming cost V 4 bases and J 4 bases, with 8 bases left between them. The CDR3 spells CASSAGYYEQYF. CDR3 coding DNA: TGTGCCAGCAGTGCGGGATATTACGAGCAGTACTTC.